The next 26 T cell receptor beta chains were all read from a single sample in a study of blood T cell repertoires in COVID-19. Produced via immunoSEQ multiplex PCR; TCRdb's table is partial and in-frame only. The data contain about 370,000 clones, approximately 88% of them singletons. Specimen: peripheral blood. These receptors were collected from a woman aged 25 to 39 with COVID-19, enrolled during active disease.

The chain combines TRBV7-2 with TRBJ2-7, with 7 bases matching TRBD2. Trimming removed 6 bases from V and 6 bases from J; junction bases left unmatched: 8. The CDR3 is 13 amino acids. The germline gives CDR1 SGHTA, CDR2 FQGNSA. For the CDR3, the DNA is TGTGCCAGCAGTCAAGGACTAGGCGGCGAGCAGTACGTC. This gives the protein CASSQGLGGEQYV.

This clone was picked up a small number of times. This sequence joins TRBV5-6 and TRBJ1-6; D uncertain. CDR1 is SGHDT, CDR2 YYEEEE, per germline. With 2 bases removed from V and 6 bases from J, the gap between germline ends came to 12 bases. This CDR3 has 15 residues. CDR3 DNA sequence: TGTGCCAGCAGCTTTTCTCTGGGCCTTAATTCACCCCTCCACTTT. The encoded protein is CASSFSLGLNSPLHF.

The chain recombines TRBV5-1 with TRBJ2-3, with 11 bases matching TRBD2. CDR3 length: 22 amino acids. Losses at the gene ends were 0 bases for V and 2 bases for J; bases not matched to a gene: 20. The germline CDR1 and CDR2 sequences are SGHRS and YFSETQ. CDR3 nucleotides: TGCGCCAGCAGCTTGGCCGGACGGACTAGCGGGCGGCGTGGGGGCCACACAGATACGCAGTATTTT. As protein: CASSLAGRTSGRRGGHTDTQYF.

This clone was picked up a small number of times. This chain uses TRBV6-2 or TRBV6-3 with TRBJ1-2; 9 nucleotides align to TRBD1. The germline gives CDR1 MNHEY, CDR2 SVGEGT. The CDR3 has 15 residues. The V and J ends lost 4 bases and 7 bases, in that order; junction bases with no gene match: 10. Written as DNA, the CDR3 is TGTGCCAGCAGTTCCCCCCGGGACAGGGTGAGTGGCTACACCTTC. Residues: CASSSPRDRVSGYTF.

V usage is TRBV5-8 and J usage is TRBJ2-7; no reliable D call. V lost 1 base and J lost 0, with 8 bases in between. Per the germline V gene, CDR1 is SGHTS and CDR2 is YDEGEE. CDR3 length equals 14 residues. The CDR3 spells CASSLFFSSYEQYV. The CDR3 DNA is TGTGCCAGCAGCTTGTTTTTCAGCTCCTACGAGCAGTACGTC.

The V gene is TRBV13, the J gene TRBJ1-1; possible D gene TRBD1, 6 bases. The V end lost 4 bases, the J end lost 5 bases, and 20 bases lay between the germline ends. Germline CDR1 reads PRHDT; CDR2 reads FYEKMQ (reference sequence). This CDR3 region has 16 residues. CDR3 protein: CASSSDSTIQNTEAFF. The DNA for the CDR3 is TGTGCCAGCAGCTCGGACAGCACAATACAGAATACTGAAGCTTTCTTT.

The CDR3 bases are TGCGCCAGCAGCTTGGGTACGGGGGGTCCCTACAATGAGCAGTTCTTC. It is translated as CASSLGTGGPYNEQFF. The chain carries TRBV5-1 and TRBJ2-1; 7 nucleotides match TRBD2. The CDR3 is made up of 16 amino acids. Germline V CDR1 and CDR2: SGHRS, YFSETQ. V was clipped by 0 bases and J by 2 bases; unmatched bases: 5.

The chain couples TRBV4-3 to TRBJ2-1; 14 nucleotides align to TRBD2. V lost 4 bases to trimming and J lost 5 bases; unmatched junction nucleotides: 7. Germline V CDR1 and CDR2: LGHNA, YSLEER. The CDR3 has 17 residues. In DNA, the CDR3 is TGCGCCAGCAGCCGACTAGCGGGAGGGCCCCTCAACAATGAGCAGTTCTTC. Its translation is CASSRLAGGPLNNEQFF.

This chain connects TRBV11-2 to TRBJ1-6; D is possibly TRBD1 (5 bases). This CDR3 region has 16 residues. The germline gives CDR1 SGHAT, CDR2 FQNNGV. V was shortened by 1 base and J by 10 bases, with 17 bases between the two germline ends. The DNA for the CDR3 is TGTGCCAGCAGCTTAGGTACGGGGGAATTATGGTCACCCCTCCACTTT. It codes for CASSLGTGELWSPLHF.

The chain uses TRBV6-5 and TRBJ2-7; 8 bases agree with TRBD1. Germline V gives CDR1 MNHEY, CDR2 SVGAGI. V trimming: 8 bases; J trimming: 6 bases; junction bases outside the gene matches: 6. The CDR3 has 12 residues. CDR3 coding DNA: TGTGCCAGCGGGGACAGGTACCGCGAGCAGTACTTC. Translated: CASGDRYREQYF.

The chain couples TRBV18 to TRBJ2-7; the D gene is possibly TRBD2 (5 bases). Germline CDR1 is KGHSH and CDR2 is LQKENI. V shed 2 bases and J shed 0 bases, with 8 bases lying between them. The CDR3 totals 14 residues. The CDR3 loop is CASSPSGRSYEQYV. The DNA of the CDR3 is TGTGCCAGCTCACCAAGCGGTCGCTCCTACGAGCAGTACGTC.

The chain is built from TRBV7-2 and TRBJ1-1; D remains unclear. The CDR3 runs to 14 residues. Per germline, CDR1 SGHTA and CDR2 FQGNSA. Trimming stripped 6 bases from V and 1 base from J, with 12 bases between. The CDR3 protein is CASRLTVSNTEAFF. In DNA, the CDR3 is TGTGCCAGCAGATTAACGGTCTCGAACACTGAAGCTTTCTTT.

Points on this clone: This CDR3 is also generated by other DNA sequences in the sample. This rearrangement joins TRBV4-1 to TRBJ2-7, with TRBD1 matching over 10 bases. V was pared by 3 bases and J by 2 bases, with 4 bases of the junction left unmatched. Germline CDR1 is MGHRA and CDR2 is YSYEKL. The CDR3 loop spans 15 amino acids. The CDR3 DNA follows: TGCGCCAGCAGCCAGGCCGGGACAGGGGCCTACGAGCAGTACTTC. It codes for CASSQAGTGAYEQYF.

The chain links TRBV28 to TRBJ1-5, with TRBD1 identical over 7 bases. V gave up 4 bases and J gave up 1 base; unmatched junction bases: 4. The CDR3 is made up of 15 amino acids. Germline-derived CDR1 and CDR2 are MDHEN and SYDVKM. Written as DNA, the CDR3 is TGTGCCAGCAGTTCCCGGACAGGCAGCAATCAGCCCCAGCATTTT. Translation: CASSSRTGSNQPQHF.

This chain uses TRBV19 with TRBJ1-2, with D possibly matching TRBD1 (5 bases). The V end was cut by 2 bases, the J end by 0 bases, with 10 bases between. The CDR3 is 15 amino acids. CDR1 is LNHDA, CDR2 SQIVND, per germline (reference sequence). DNA for the CDR3: TGTGCCAGTAGTATAACAGGATCGCCTAACTATGGCTACACCTTC. It specifies CASSITGSPNYGYTF.

This chain joins TRBV28 and TRBJ2-4; TRBD1 might be the D (6 bases). The V gene lost 6 bases and the J gene lost 3 bases, with 12 bases spanning the gap. Germline assignment: CDR1 MDHEN and CDR2 SYDVKM. There are 14 residues in the CDR3. This chain's CDR3 is CASSLPDSKNIQYF. In DNA, the CDR3 is TGTGCCAGCAGCCTGCCGGACAGCAAAAACATTCAGTACTTC.

The V and J genes are TRBV5-4 and TRBJ2-1; unclear D gene. Trimming removed 4 bases from V and 4 bases from J, with 15 bases in between. Per the germline V gene, CDR1 is SGHNT and CDR2 is YYREEE (reference sequence). The CDR3 runs to 15 residues. Here the CDR3 DNA reads TGTGCCAGCAGCCCGCTGGGTGACTCATACAATGAGCAGTTCTTC. It is translated as CASSPLGDSYNEQFF.

The J gene is TRBJ1-1, the V gene TRBV5-4; perhaps TRBD1 as D (5 bases). This CDR3 has 13 amino acids. In germline, CDR1 is SGHNT, CDR2 YYREEE (reference sequence). With 4 bases removed from V and 3 bases from J, the gap between germline ends came to 10 bases. Here the CDR3 reads CASSQGGDTEAFF. The DNA of the CDR3 is TGTGCCAGCAGCCAGGGTGGCGACACTGAAGCTTTCTTT. The complete variable domain, with remaining parts taken from reference TRBV5-4 and TRBJ1-1, reads ETGVTQSPTHLIKTRGQQVTLRCSSQSGHNTVSWYQQALGQGPQFIFQYYREEENGRGNFPPRFSGLQFPNYSSELNVNALELDDSALYLCASSQGGDTEAFFGQGTRLTVV.

The chain joins TRBV6-6 to TRBJ2-5, with D possibly matching TRBD2 (6 bases). Germline V lookup: CDR1 MNHNY, CDR2 SVGAGI (reference sequence). V shed 2 bases and J shed 5 bases, with 9 bases lying between them. The CDR3 spans 13 residues. The CDR3 region has the DNA TGTGCCAGCAGTTACGGGGGGTGGGAGACCCAGTACTTC. This encodes CASSYGGWETQYF.

The rearrangement joins TRBV27 to TRBJ2-7, with TRBD2 as a possible D gene (5 bases). The CDR3 has 16 residues. Germline CDR1 MNHEY, CDR2 SMNVEV (reference sequence). V was shortened by 5 bases and J by 0 bases, with 17 bases between the two germline ends. The CDR3 coding sequence is TGTGCCAGCAGTGCCTTTTTCCCCCGGGGCTCCTACGAGCAGTACGTC. This encodes CASSAFFPRGSYEQYV.

The V and J genes are TRBV5-5 and TRBJ2-6; 9 nucleotides align to TRBD1. The CDR3 is 18 residues long. V lost 4 bases to trimming and J lost 0 bases; unmatched junction nucleotides: 8. Germline V lookup: CDR1 SGHKS, CDR2 YYEKEE (reference sequence). Here the CDR3 DNA reads TGTGCCAGCAGCCCTGAAGGGACAGGGTTCTCTGGGGCCAACGTCCTGACTTTC. Its protein product is CASSPEGTGFSGANVLTF.

The V call is TRBV5-1, the J call TRBJ1-2; D gene uncertain. This CDR3 has 15 amino acids. Germline V lookup: CDR1 SGHRS, CDR2 YFSETQ. V gave up 4 bases and J gave up 4 bases, with 17 bases separating them. The CDR3: CASSERSGNLYGYTF. CDR3 DNA: TGCGCCAGCAGCGAAAGGTCCGGGAACCTCTATGGCTACACCTTC.

The rearrangement joins TRBV19 to TRBJ2-5; maybe TRBD1 (5 bases). This CDR3 is built from 14 residues. The germline V gene encodes CDR1 LNHDA and CDR2 SQIVND (reference sequence). The V and J ends lost 1 base and 7 bases respectively, with 13 bases between them. The DNA for the CDR3 is TGTGCCAGTAGTATAGCCGGCCAGGGTGGGACCCAGTACTTC. It specifies CASSIAGQGGTQYF.

The chain couples TRBV7-9 to TRBJ2-2, with a weak D call TRBD1 (6 bases). Trimming stripped 5 bases from V and 3 bases from J, with 13 bases between. Germline V gene data show CDR1 as SEHNR and CDR2 as FQNEAQ (reference sequence). The CDR3 runs 15 residues. CDR3 residues: CASSTGTTYTGELFF. The CDR3 DNA reads as TGTGCCAGCAGCACAGGGACCACATACACCGGGGAGCTGTTTTTT.

The chain recombines TRBV27 with TRBJ2-1; 9 bases fit TRBD1. CDR1 and CDR2 from the germline V gene are MNHEY and SMNVEV (reference sequence). The CDR3 has 15 amino acids. Trimming at V came to 5 bases and at J to 2 bases, leaving 4 bases not matched to a gene. CDR3 in amino acids: CASSLGTGTYNEQFF. CDR3 coding DNA: TGTGCCAGCAGTCTCGGGACAGGGACCTACAATGAGCAGTTCTTC.

This clone was picked up one time. The chain couples TRBV7-9 to TRBJ1-6, with D uncertain. The germline V gene encodes CDR1 SEHNR and CDR2 FQNEAQ (reference sequence). The CDR3 spans 12 residues. Trimming stripped 8 bases from V and 10 bases from J, with 12 bases between. This CDR3 is CASHLVGSPLHF. The DNA of the CDR3 is TGTGCCAGCCACCTCGTGGGCTCACCCCTCCACTTT.